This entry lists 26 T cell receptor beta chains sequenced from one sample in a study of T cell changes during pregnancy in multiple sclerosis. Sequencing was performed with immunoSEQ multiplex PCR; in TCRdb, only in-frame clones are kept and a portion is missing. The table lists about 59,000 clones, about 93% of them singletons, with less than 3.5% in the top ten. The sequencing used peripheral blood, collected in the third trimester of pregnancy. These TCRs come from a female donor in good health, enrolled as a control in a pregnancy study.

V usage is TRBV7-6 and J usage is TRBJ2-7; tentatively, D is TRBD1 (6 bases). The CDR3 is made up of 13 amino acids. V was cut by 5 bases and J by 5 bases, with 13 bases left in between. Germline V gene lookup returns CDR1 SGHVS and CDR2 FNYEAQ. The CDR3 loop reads CASSVPPGDEQYF. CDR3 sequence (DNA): TGTGCCAGCAGCGTCCCCCCAGGGGACGAGCAGTACTTC.

This CDR3 is CASSPPTGNYGYTF. The CDR3 nucleotides read TGTGCCAGCAGCCCCCCAACAGGAAACTATGGCTACACCTTC. The genes are TRBV6-1 and TRBJ1-2; a weak D match, TRBD1 (5 bases). Trimming stripped 6 bases from V and 2 bases from J, with 13 bases between. The CDR3 loop spans 14 amino acids. Germline V gene sequence: CDR1 MNHNS, CDR2 SASEGT.

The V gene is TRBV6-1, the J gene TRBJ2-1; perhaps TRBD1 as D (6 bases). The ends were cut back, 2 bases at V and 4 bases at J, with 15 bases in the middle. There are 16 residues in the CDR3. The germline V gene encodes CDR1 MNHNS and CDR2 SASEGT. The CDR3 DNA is TGTGCCAGCAGTGAAAGCTTGGACAGATCTTACAATGAGCAGTTCTTC. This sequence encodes CASSESLDRSYNEQFF.

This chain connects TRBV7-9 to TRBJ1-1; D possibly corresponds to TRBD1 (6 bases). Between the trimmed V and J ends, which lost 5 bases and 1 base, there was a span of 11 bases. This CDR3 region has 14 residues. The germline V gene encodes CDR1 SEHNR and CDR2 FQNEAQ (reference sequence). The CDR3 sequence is CASSPLQGNTEAFF. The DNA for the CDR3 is TGTGCCAGCAGCCCCTTACAGGGGAACACTGAAGCTTTCTTT.

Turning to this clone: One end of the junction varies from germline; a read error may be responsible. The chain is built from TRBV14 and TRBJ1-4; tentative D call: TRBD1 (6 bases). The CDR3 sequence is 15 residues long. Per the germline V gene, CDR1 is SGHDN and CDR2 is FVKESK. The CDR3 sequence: CASNQGGRPNEKLFF. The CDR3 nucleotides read TGTGCCAGCAACCAAGGGGGGAGGCCTAATGAAAAACTGTTTTTT.

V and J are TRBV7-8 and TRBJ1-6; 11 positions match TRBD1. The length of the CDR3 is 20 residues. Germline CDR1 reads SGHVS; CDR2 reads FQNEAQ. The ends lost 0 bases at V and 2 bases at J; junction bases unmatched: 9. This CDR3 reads CASSLAWIRGQGAYNSPLHF. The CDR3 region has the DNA TGTGCCAGCAGCTTAGCGTGGATTCGGGGACAGGGGGCCTATAATTCACCCCTCCACTTT.

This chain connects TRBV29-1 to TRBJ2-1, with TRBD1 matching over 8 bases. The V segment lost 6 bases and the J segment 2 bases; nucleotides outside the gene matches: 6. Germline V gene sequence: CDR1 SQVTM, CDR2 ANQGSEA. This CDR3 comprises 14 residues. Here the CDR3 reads CSVRPGQAYNEQFF. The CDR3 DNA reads TGCAGCGTCCGCCCGGGACAGGCCTACAATGAGCAGTTCTTC.

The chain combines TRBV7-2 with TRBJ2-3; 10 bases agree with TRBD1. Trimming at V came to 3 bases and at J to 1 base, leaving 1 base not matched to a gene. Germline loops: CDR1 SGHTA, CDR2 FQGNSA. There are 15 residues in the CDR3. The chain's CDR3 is CASSFDRGRTDTQYF. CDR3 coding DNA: TGTGCCAGCAGCTTTGACAGGGGGCGCACAGATACGCAGTATTTT.

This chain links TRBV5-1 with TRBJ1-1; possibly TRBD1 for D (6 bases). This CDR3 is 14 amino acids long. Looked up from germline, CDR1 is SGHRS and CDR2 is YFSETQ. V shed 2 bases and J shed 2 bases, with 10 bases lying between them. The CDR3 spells CASSFGGLNTEAFF. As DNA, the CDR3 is TGCGCCAGCAGCTTCGGGGGGCTAAACACTGAAGCTTTCTTT.

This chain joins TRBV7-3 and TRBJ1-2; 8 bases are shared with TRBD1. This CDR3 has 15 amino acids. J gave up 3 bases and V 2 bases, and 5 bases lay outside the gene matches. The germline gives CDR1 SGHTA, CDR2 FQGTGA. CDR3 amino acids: CASSLGAGGDYGYTF. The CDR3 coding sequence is TGTGCCAGCAGCTTAGGTGCAGGGGGCGACTATGGCTACACCTTC.

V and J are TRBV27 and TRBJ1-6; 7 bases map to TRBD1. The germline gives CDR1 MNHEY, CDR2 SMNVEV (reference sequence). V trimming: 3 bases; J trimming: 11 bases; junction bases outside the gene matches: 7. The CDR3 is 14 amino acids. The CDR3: CASSFDRAQPPLHF. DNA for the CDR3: TGTGCCAGCAGTTTCGACAGGGCTCAACCACCCCTCCACTTT.

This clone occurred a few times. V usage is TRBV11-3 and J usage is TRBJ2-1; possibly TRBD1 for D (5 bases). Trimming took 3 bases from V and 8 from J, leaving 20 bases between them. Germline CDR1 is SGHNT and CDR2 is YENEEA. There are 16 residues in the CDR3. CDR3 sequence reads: CASSFAARGWADEQFF. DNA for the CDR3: TGTGCCAGCAGCTTCGCTGCTAGGGGCTGGGCGGATGAGCAGTTCTTC.

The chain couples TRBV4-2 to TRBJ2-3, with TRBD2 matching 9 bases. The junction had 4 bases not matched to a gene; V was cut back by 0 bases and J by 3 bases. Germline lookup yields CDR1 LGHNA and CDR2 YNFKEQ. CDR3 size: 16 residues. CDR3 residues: CASSQEASGKTDTQYF. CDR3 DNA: TGTGCCAGCAGCCAAGAGGCTAGCGGGAAAACAGATACGCAGTATTTT.

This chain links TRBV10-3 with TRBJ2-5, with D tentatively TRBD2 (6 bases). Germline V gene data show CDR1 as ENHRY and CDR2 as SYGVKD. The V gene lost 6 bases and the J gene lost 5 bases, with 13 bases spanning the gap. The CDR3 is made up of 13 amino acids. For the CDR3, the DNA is TGTGCCATCAGCCCGGGGGAAGGGGAGACCCAGTACTTC. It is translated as CAISPGEGETQYF.

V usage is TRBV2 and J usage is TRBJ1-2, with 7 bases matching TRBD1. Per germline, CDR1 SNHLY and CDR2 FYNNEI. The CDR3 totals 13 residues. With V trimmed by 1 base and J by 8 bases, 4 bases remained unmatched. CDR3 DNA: TGTGCCAGCAGTGAAGGAGGGGGCGGAGGCTACACCTTC. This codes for CASSEGGGGGYTF.

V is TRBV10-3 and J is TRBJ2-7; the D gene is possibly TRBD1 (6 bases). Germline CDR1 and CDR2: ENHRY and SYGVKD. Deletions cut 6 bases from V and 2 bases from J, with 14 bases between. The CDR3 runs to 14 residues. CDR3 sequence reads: CAISRTEPTYEQYF. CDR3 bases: TGTGCCATCAGCCGGACAGAACCGACCTACGAGCAGTACTTC.

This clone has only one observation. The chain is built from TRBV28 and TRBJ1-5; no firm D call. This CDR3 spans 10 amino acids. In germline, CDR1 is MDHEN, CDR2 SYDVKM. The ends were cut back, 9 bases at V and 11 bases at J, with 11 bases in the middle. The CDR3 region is CASHGLTQHF. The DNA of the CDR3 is TGTGCCAGTCACGGGTTGACCCAGCATTTT.

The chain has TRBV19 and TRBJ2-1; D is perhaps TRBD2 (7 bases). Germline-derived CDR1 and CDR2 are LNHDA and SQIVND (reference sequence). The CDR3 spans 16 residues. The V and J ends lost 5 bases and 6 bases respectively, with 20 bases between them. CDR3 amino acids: CASSGFLGGAPNEQFF. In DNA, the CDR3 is TGTGCCAGTAGTGGATTTCTAGGGGGGGCCCCCAATGAGCAGTTCTTC.

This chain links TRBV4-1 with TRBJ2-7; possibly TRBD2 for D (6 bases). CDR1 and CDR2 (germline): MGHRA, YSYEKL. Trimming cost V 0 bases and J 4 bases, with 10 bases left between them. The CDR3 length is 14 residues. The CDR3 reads CASSQEPGVYEQYF. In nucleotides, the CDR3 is TGCGCCAGCAGCCAAGAACCGGGAGTGTACGAGCAGTACTTC.

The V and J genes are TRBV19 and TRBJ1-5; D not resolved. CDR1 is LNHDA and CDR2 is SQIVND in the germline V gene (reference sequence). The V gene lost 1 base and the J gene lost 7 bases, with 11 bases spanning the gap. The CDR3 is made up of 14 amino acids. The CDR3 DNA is TGTGCCAGTAGTATAGGGGAGGTAGGACAGCCCCAGCATTTT. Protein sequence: CASSIGEVGQPQHF.

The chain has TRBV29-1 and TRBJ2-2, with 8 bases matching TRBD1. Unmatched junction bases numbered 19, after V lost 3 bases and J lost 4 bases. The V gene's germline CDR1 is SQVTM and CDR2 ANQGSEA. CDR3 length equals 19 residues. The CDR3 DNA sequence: TGCAGCGTTGAGGCGAGGACAGGGTCTACTCACGATCCCACCGGGGAGCTGTTTTTT. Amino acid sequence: CSVEARTGSTHDPTGELFF.

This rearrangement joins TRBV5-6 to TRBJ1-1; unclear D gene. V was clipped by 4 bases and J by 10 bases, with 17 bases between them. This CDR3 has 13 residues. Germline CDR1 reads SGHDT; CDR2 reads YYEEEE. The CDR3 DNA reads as TGTGCCAGCAGCCCCGACCCGGAGGAGGGAGCTTTCTTT. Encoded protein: CASSPDPEEGAFF.

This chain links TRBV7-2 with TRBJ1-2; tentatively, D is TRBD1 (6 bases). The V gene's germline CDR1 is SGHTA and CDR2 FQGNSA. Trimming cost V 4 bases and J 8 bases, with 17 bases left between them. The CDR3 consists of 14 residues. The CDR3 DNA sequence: TGTGCCAGCAGCTCAGGGGAGGGGGAGGTAGGCTACACCTTC. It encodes CASSSGEGEVGYTF.

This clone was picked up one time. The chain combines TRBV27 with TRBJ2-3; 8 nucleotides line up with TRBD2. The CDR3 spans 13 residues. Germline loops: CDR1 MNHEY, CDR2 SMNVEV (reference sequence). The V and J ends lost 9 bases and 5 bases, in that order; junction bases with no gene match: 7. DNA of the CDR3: TGTGCCAGTAGCGGGGAGCCACAAGATACGCAGTATTTT. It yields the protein CASSGEPQDTQYF.

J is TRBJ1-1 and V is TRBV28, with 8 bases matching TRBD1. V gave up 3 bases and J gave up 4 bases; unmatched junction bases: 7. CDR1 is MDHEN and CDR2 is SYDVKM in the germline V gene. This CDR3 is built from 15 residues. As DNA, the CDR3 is TGTGCCAGCAGTTTTCCGGGACAGGCGGGCACTGAAGCTTTCTTT. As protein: CASSFPGQAGTEAFF.

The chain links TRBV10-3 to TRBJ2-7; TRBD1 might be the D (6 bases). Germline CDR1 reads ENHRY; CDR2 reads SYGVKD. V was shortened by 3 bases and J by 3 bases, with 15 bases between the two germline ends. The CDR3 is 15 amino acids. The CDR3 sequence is CAISEPFRGNYEQYF. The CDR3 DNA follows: TGTGCCATCAGTGAACCTTTCAGGGGTAACTACGAGCAGTACTTC.